The following is a TCR beta chain sequence with its context. The antigen is not known. This specimen belongs to a study of T cells after posttransplantation cyclophosphamide. Libraries were prepared by immunoSEQ multiplex PCR; TCRdb keeps only in-frame clonotypes and omits some of them. The repertoire holds about 43,000 clones, about 90% seen once, with 2% to 3% in the top ten. Busulfan-fludarabine conditioning, marrow transplant, and cyclophosphamide on days +3 and +4 were administered. Study-wide findings and caveats: TRB clonality was highly associated with recipient CMV seropositivity and reactivation. TRB overlap between skin or GI tissue T cells and blood was limited. Donor-recipient repertoire similarity was low at 1-2 months, rising over year one.

V gave up 1 base and J gave up 1 base, with 5 bases separating them. The CDR3 is made up of 14 amino acids. CDR1 is LGHNT and CDR2 is FRNRAP in the germline V gene. The chain joins TRBV12-5 to TRBJ2-1; maybe TRBD1 (5 bases). The source is a male patient between 60 and 69 years old who received an allogeneic stem cell transplant from a related donor and was CMV-positive. Some T cells may be graft donor cells. Sequenced here: PBMCs, sampled just over 60 days after allogeneic stem cell transplant with posttransplant cyclophosphamide. The CDR3 here is CASGLEGSYNEQFF. CDR3 DNA sequence: TGTGCTAGTGGTTTGGAGGGGTCCTACAATGAGCAGTTCTTC.